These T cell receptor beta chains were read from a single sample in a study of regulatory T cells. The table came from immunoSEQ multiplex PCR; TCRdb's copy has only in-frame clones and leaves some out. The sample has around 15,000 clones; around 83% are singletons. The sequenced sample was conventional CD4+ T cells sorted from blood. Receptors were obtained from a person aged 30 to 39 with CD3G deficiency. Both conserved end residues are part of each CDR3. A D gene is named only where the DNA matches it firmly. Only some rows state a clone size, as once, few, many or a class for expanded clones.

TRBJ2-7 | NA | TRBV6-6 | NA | TGTGCCAGCAGTTCCACAGGCGATTCCTACGAGCAGTACTTC | CASSSTGDSYEQYF
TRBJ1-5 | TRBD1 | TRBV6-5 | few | TGTGCCAGCAGCCCGTCGACAGGGTGGAATCAGCCCCAGCATTTT | CASSPSTGWNQPQHF
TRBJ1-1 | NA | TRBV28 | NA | TGTGCCAGCAGTTTAGGGTCGACTGGGACTGAAGCTTTCTTT | CASSLGSTGTEAFF
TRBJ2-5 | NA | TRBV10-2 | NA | TGCGCCAGCTCCAGGGGGGGGAGGTATACAACCCAGTACTTC | CASSRGGRYTTQYF
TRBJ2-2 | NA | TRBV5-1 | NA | TGCGCCAGCAGCGAGGGACCTAACACCGGGGAGCTGTTTTTT | CASSEGPNTGELFF
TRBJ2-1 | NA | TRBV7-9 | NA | TGTGCCAGCAGCCCAGGACGAGAGAGGAGCAATGAGCAGTTCTTC | CASSPGRERSNEQFF
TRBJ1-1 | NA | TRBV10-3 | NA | TGTGCCATCACCCCCGGGGCGAACACTGAAGCTTTCTTT | CAITPGANTEAFF
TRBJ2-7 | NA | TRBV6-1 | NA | TGTGCCAGCAGTGAAATCCCCTACGAGCAGTACTTC | CASSEIPYEQYF
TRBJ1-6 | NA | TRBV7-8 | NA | TGTGCCAGCAGCCAAACTCGGGATTCACCCCTCCACTTT | CASSQTRDSPLHF
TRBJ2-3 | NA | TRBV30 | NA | TGTGCCTGGAGTGAACGGGGGTTCACAGATACGCAGTATTTT | CAWSERGFTDTQYF
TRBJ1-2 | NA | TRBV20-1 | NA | TGCAGTGCTTACAGCTATGGCTACACCTTC | CSAYSYGYTF
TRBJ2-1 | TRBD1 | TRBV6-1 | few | TGTGCCAGCAGTGAAGGGGGGACAGGGCTGCGGGAGCAGTTCTTC | CASSEGGTGLREQFF
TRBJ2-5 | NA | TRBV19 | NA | TGTGCCAGTAGTATGTCAGCCAACCAAGAGACCCAGTACTTC | CASSMSANQETQYF
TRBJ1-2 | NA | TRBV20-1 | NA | TGCAGTGCTAGAGTGGGCTATGGCTACACCTTC | CSARVGYGYTF
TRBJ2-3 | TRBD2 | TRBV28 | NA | TGTGCCAGCAGTTTGACTAGCGGGGGAGGCACAGATACGCAGTATTTT | CASSLTSGGGTDTQYF
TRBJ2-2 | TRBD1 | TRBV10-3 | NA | TGTGCCATCAGTGAGTCGTCTAACCGGGACAGGGGCAACACCGGGGAGCTGTTTTTT | CAISESSNRDRGNTGELFF
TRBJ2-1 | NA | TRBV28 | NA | TGTGCCAGCAGTTTGAGAGGGAATGAGCAGTTCTTC | CASSLRGNEQFF
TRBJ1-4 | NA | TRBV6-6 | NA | TGTGCCACCACCCCGGCGAGGGGTTTTGGTAATGAAAAACTGTTTTTT | CATTPARGFGNEKLFF
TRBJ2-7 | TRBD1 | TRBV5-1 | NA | TGCGCCAGCAGCTGGGACGGGACAGGGGTTCACGAGCAGTACTTC | CASSWDGTGVHEQYF
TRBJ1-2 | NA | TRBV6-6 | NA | TGTGCCAGCAGTTACTCGATGCAGGGTAGTGGCTACACCTTC | CASSYSMQGSGYTF
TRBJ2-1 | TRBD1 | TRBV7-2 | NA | TGTGCCAGCAGCTTAACCGGGACAGGGGGCTACAATGAGCAGTTCTTC | CASSLTGTGGYNEQFF
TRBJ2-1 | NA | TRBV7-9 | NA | TGTGCCAGCAGCCCAACAGGGAGAGAGCAGTTCTTC | CASSPTGREQFF
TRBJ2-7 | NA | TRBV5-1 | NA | TGCGCCAGCAGCGCCCGGGGTCAGGGGGGCTCCTACGAGCAGTACTTC | CASSARGQGGSYEQYF
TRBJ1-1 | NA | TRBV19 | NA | TGTGCCAGTATGGTGTCAGGGAGAGTCCCGAACACTGAAGCTTTCTTT | CASMVSGRVPNTEAFF
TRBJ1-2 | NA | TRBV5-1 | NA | TGCGCCAGCAGCGCCGACAGGTTTGGCTACACCTTC | CASSADRFGYTF
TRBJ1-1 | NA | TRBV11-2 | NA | TGTGCCAGCAGATACCGAGTCGGGGGATCGGACAAAGCTTTCTTT | CASRYRVGGSDKAFF
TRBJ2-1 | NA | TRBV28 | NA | TGTGCCAGCAGCAAGGGGGGGCTCCCGCGAGAGCAGTTCTTC | CASSKGGLPREQFF
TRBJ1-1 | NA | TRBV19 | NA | TGTGCCAGTAGTATCCAAGGGGCGCGGACTGAAGCTTTCTTT | CASSIQGARTEAFF
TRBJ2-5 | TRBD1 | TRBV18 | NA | TGTGCCAGCTCAAAGTCGTACAGGGGGCGCCAAGAGACCCAGTACTTC | CASSKSYRGRQETQYF
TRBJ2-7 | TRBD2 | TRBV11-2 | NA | TGTGCCAGCAGCTTAGGGGAGGGTGGAGAGCAGTACTTC | CASSLGEGGEQYF
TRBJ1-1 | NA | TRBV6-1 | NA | TGTGCCAGCAGTGAACAGGGAGTCGGGGTCACTGAAGCTTTCTTT | CASSEQGVGVTEAFF
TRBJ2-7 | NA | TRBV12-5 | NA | TGTGCTAGTGGTTTGGCCTTACGGGGGACAGCGAGCTACGAGCAGTACTTC | CASGLALRGTASYEQYF
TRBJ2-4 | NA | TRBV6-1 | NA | TGTGCCAGCAGTGTAAGAAAAAACATTCAGTACTTC | CASSVRKNIQYF
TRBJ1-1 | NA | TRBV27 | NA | TGTGCCAGCAGCCACACGTGGGACACTGAAGCTTTCTTT | CASSHTWDTEAFF
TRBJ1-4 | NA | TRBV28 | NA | TGTGCCAGCAGTCCCGGGTGGGAGGAAAAACTGTTTTTT | CASSPGWEEKLFF
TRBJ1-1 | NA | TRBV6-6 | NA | TGTGCCAGCAGTTCACTCAGGGGAAACACTGAAGCTTTCTTT | CASSSLRGNTEAFF
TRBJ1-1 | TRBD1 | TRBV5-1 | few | TGCGCCAGCAGCTACGGACAGGGGGCTGAAGCTTTCTTT | CASSYGQGAEAFF
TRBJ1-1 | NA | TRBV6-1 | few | TGTGCCACCTTTACCAGGGGAACTGAAGCTTTCTTT | CATFTRGTEAFF
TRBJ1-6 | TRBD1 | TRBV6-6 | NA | TGTGCCAGCGGCTCCCGGGGACAGGGCAATTCACCCCTCCACTTT | CASGSRGQGNSPLHF
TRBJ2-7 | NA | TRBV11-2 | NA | TGTGCCAGCAGCTCCTCCGGGACCTTTGCCTACGAGCAGTACTTC | CASSSSGTFAYEQYF
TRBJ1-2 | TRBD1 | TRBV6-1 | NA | TGTGCCAGCAGGAAGGACAGGGGTATAGATGGCTACACCTTC | CASRKDRGIDGYTF
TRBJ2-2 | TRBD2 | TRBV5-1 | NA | TGCGCCAGCAGCTTGTCCCAGGGAGGGCCCGGGGAGCTGTTTTTT | CASSLSQGGPGELFF
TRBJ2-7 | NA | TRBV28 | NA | TGTGCCAGCAGTCGTCACAGACCGGGCCACGAGCAGTACTTC | CASSRHRPGHEQYF
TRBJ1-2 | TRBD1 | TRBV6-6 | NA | TGTGCCAGCAGACGGACCGGGACAGTCTATGGCTACACCTTC | CASRRTGTVYGYTF
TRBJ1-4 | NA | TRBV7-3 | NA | TGTGCCAGCAGCACCTCAGGGATGGGGGGTGAAAAACTGTTTTTT | CASSTSGMGGEKLFF